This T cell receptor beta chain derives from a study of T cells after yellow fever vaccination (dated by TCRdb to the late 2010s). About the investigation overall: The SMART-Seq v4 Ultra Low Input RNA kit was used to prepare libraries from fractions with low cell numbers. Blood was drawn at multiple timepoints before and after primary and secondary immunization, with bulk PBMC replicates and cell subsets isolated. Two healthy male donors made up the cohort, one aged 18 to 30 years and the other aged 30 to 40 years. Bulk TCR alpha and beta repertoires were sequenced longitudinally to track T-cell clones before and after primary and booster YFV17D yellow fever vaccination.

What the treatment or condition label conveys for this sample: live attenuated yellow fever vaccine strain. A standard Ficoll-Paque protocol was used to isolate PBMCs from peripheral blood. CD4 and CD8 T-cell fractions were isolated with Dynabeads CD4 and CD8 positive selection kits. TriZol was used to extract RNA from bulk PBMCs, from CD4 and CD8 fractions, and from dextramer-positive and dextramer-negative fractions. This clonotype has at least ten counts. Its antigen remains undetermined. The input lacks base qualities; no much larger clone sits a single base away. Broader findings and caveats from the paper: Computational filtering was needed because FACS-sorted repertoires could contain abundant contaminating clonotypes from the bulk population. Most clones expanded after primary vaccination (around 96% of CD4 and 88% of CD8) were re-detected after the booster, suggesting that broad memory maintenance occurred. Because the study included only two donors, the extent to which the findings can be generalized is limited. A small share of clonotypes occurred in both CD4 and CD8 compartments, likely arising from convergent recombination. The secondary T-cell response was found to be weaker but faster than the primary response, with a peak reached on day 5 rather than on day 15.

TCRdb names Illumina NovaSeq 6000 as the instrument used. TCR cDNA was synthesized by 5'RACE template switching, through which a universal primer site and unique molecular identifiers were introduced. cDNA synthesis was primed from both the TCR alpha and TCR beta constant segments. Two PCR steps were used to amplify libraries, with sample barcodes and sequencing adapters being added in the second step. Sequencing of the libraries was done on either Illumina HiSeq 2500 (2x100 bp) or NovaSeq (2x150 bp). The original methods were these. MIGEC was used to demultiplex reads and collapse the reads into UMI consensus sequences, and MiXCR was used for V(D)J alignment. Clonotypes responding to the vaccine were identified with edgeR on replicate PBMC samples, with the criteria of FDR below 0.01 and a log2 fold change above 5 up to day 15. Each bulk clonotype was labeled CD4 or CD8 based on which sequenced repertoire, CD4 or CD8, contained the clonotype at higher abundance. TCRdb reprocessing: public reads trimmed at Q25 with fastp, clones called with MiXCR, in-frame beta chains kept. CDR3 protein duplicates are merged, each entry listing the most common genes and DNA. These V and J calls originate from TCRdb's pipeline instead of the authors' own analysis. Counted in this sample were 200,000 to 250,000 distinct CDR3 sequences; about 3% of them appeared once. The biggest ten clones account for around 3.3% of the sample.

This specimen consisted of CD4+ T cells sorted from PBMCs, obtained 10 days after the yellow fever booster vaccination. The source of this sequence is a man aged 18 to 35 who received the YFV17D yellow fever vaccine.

The encoded CDR3 is CASSPNMNTEAFF. The bases read TGTGCCAGCAGCCCCAACATGAACACTGAAGCTTTCTTT. The chain couples TRBV7-3 to TRBJ1-1; there is no confident call for the D gene. Relative to germline, V is 5 bases shorter and J is 0 bases shorter, with 7 bases between their ends. In the germline V gene, CDR1 corresponds to SGHTA and CDR2 to FQGTGA. From the cysteine through the phenylalanine, the CDR3 covers 13 amino acids. The CDR3 DNA has 39 bases and is translated from base 1. Where the CDR3 stops, the reference TRBV7-3 and TRBJ1-1 genes take over; the full variable domain is GAGVSQTPSNKVTEKGKYVELRCDPISGHTALYWYRQSLGQGPEFLIYFQGTGAADDSGLPNDRFFAVRPEGSVSTLKIQRTERGDSAVYLCASSPNMNTEAFFGQGTRLTVV.